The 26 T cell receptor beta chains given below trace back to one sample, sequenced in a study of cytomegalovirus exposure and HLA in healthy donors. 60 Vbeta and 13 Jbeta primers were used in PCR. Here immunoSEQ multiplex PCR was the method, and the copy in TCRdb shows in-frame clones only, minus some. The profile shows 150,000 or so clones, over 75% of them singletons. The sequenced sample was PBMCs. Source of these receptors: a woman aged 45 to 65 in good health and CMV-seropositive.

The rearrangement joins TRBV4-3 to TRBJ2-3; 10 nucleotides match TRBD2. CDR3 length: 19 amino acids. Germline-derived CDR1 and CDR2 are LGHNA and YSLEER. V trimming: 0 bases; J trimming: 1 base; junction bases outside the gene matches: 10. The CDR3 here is CASSQDRRPLAGGTDTQYF. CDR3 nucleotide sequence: TGCGCCAGCAGCCAAGATAGACGGCCCCTAGCGGGGGGCACAGATACGCAGTATTTT.

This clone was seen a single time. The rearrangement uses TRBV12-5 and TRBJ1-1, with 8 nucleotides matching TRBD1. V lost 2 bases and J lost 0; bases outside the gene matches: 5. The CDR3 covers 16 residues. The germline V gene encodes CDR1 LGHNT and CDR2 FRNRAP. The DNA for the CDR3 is TGTGCTAGTGGTTTGTATACAGGGGGGCTGAACACTGAAGCTTTCTTT. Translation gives CASGLYTGGLNTEAFF. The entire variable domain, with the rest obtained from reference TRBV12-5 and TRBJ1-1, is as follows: DARVTQTPRHKVTEMGQEVTMRCQPILGHNTVFWYRQTMMQGLELLAYFRNRAPLDDSGMPKDRFSAEMPDATLATLKIQPSEPRDSAVYFCASGLYTGGLNTEAFFGQGTRLTVV.

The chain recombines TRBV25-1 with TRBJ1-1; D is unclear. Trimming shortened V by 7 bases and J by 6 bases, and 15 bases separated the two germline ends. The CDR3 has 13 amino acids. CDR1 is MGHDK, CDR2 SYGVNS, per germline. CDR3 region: CASTRGRGAEAFF. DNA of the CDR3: TGTGCCAGCACCCGGGGTCGCGGGGCTGAAGCTTTCTTT.

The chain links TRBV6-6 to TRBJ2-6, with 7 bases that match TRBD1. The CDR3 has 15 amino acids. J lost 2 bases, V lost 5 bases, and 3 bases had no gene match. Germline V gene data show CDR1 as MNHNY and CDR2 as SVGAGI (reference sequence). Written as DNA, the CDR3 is TGTGCCAGCAGTCTTACAGGGGCTGGGGCCAACGTCCTGACTTTC. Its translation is CASSLTGAGANVLTF.

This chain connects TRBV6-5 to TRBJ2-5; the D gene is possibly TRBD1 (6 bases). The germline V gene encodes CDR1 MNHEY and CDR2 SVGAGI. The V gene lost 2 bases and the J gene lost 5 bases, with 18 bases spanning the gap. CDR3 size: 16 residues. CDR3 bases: TGTGCCAGCAGTTACGCCGGTCTCCGGGACAAGGAGACCCAGTACTTC. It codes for CASSYAGLRDKETQYF.

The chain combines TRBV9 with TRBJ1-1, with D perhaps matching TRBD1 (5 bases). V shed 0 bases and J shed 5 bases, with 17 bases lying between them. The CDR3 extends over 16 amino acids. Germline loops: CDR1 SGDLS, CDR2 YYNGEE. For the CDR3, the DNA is TGTGCCAGCAGCGTAGGAAGGGGAAGGGCCCGGACTGAAGCTTTCTTT. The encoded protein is CASSVGRGRARTEAFF.

The CDR3 DNA follows: TGTGCCAGCAGCTTTACATACTACAATGAGCAGTTCTTC. Its protein is CASSFTYYNEQFF. The V gene is TRBV7-2, the J gene TRBJ2-1; D is unclear. Per the germline V gene, CDR1 is SGHTA and CDR2 is FQGNSA. The ends were cut back, 3 bases at V and 3 bases at J, with 6 bases in the middle. This CDR3 has 13 amino acids.

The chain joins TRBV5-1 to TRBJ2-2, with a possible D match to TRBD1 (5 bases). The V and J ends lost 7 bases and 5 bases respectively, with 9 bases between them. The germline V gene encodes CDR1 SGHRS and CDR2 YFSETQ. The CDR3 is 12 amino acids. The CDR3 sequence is CASRRDTGELFF. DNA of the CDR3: TGCGCCAGCCGCAGGGATACCGGGGAGCTGTTTTTT.

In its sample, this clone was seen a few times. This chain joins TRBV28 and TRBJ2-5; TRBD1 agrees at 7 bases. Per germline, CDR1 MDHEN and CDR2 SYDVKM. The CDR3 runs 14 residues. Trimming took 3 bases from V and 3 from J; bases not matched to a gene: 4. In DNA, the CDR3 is TGTGCCAGCAGTTTTACAGGGGCGAAAGAGACCCAGTACTTC. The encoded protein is CASSFTGAKETQYF.

The CDR3 here is CASSRDRGKSYEQYF. The CDR3 nucleotides are TGTGCCAGCAGCCGAGACAGGGGCAAATCCTACGAGCAGTACTTC. J is TRBJ2-7 and V is TRBV6-1, with 8 bases fitting TRBD1. CDR1 and CDR2 (germline): MNHNS, SASEGT. V lost 6 bases and J lost 1; bases outside the gene matches: 8. The CDR3 is made up of 15 amino acids.

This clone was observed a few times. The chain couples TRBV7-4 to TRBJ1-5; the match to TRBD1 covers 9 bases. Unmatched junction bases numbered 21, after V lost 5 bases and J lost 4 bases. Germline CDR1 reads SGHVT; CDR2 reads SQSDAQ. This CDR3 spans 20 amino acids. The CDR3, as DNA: TGTGCCAGCAGCCCAACCGCGACGGAAGAACAGGGGGCTGGGAATCAGCCCCAGCATTTT. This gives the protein CASSPTATEEQGAGNQPQHF. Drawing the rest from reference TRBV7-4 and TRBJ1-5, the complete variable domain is GAGVSQSPRYKVAKRGRDVALRCDSISGHVTLYWYRQTLGQGSEVLTYSQSDAQRDKSGRPSGRFSAERPERSVSTLKIQRTEQGDSAVYLCASSPTATEEQGAGNQPQHFGDGTRLSIL.

The CDR3 DNA reads TGTGCCAGCAGCTTAGCCAGCGGGGGATCCGAGCAGTACTTC. This encodes CASSLASGGSEQYF. The V call is TRBV11-2, the J call TRBJ2-7, with 8 bases fitting TRBD2. Germline V gene sequence: CDR1 SGHAT, CDR2 FQNNGV. The CDR3 has 14 residues. V trimming: 1 base; J trimming: 6 bases; junction bases outside the gene matches: 5.

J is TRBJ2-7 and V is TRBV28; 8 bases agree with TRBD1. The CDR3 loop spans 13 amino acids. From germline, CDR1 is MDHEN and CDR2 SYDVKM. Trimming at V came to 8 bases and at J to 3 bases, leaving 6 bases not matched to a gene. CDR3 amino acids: CASQGTGNYEQYF. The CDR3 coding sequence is TGTGCCAGCCAGGGGACAGGCAACTACGAGCAGTACTTC. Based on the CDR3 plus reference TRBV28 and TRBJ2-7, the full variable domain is DVKVTQSSRYLVKRTGEKVFLECVQDMDHENMFWYRQDPGLGLRLIYFSYDVKMKEKGDIPEGYSVSREKKERFSLILESASTNQTSMYLCASQGTGNYEQYFGPGTRLTVT.

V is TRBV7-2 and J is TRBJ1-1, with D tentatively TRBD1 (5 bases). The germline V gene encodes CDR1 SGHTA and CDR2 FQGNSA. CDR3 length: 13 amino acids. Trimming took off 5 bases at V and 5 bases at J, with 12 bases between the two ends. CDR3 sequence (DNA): TGTGCCAGCAGCGTAAGCAGGGTTACTGAAGCTTTCTTT. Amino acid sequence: CASSVSRVTEAFF.

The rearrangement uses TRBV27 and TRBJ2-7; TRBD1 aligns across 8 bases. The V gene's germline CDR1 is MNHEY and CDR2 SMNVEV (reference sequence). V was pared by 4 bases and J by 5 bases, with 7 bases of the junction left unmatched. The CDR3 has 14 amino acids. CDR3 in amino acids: CASSSGTGYNEQYF. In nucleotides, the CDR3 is TGTGCCAGCAGTTCCGGGACAGGCTACAACGAGCAGTACTTC.

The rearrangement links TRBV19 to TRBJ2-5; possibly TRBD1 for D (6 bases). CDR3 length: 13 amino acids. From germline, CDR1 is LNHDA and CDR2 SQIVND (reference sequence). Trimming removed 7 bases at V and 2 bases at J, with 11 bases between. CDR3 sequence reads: CASTIGQQETQYF. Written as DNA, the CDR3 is TGTGCCAGTACCATCGGACAGCAAGAGACCCAGTACTTC.

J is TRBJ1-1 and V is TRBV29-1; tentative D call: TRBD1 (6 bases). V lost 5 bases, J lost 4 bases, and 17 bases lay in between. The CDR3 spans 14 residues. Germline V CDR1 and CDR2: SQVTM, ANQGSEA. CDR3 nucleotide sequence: TGCAGCGTTCGGGACACGATCCTAGCCACTGAAGCTTTCTTT. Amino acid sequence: CSVRDTILATEAFF.

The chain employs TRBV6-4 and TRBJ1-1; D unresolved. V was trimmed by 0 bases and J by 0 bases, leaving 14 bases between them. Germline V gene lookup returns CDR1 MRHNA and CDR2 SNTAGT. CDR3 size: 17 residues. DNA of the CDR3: TGTGCCAGCAGTGACTCGAGTCGGGGAGGGATGAACACTGAAGCTTTCTTT. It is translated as CASSDSSRGGMNTEAFF.

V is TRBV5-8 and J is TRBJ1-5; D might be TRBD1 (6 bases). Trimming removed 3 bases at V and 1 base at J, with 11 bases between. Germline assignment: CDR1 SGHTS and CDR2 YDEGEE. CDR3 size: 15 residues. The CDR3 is CASSSQGWSNQPQHF. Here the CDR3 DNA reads TGTGCCAGCAGCTCACAGGGTTGGAGCAATCAGCCCCAGCATTTT.

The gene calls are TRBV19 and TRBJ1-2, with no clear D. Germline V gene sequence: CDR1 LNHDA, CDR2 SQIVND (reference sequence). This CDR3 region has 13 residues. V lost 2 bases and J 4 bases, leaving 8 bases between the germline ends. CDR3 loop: CASSIRTSYGYTF. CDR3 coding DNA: TGTGCCAGTAGTATAAGAACAAGCTATGGCTACACCTTC.

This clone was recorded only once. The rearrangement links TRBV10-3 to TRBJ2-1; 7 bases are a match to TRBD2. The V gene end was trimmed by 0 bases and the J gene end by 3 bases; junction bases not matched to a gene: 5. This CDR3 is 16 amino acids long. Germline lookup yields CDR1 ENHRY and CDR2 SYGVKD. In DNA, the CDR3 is TGTGCCATCAGTGAGTCGGGGGAGGGAGGCTACAATGAGCAGTTCTTC. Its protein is CAISESGEGGYNEQFF.

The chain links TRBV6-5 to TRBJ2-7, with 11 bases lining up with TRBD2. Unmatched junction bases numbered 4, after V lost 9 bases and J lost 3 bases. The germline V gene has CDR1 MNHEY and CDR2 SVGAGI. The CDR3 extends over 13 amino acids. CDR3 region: CASETSGGYEQYF. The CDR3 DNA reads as TGTGCCAGTGAAACTAGCGGGGGCTACGAGCAGTACTTC.

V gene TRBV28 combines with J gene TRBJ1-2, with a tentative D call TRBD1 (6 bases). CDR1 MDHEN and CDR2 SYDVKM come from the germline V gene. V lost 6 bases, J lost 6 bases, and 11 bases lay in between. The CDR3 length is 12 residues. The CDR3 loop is CASSPGEHGYTF. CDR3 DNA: TGTGCCAGCAGCCCAGGGGAACATGGCTACACCTTC.

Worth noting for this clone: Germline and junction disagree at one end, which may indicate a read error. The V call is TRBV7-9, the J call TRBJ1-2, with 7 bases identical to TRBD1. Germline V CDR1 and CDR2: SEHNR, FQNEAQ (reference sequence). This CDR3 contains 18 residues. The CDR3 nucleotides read TGTTCCAGCAGCTTGGCGGGAAGAGGACAGGTGCTTAACTATGGCTACACCTTC. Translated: CSSSLAGRGQVLNYGYTF.

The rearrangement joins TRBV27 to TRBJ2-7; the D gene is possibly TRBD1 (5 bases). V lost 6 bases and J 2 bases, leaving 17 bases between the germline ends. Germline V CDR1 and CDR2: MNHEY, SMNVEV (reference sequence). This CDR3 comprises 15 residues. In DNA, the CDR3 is TGTGCCAGCAGGGAAGGACAAATCGTAACCTACGAGCAGTACTTC. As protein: CASREGQIVTYEQYF.

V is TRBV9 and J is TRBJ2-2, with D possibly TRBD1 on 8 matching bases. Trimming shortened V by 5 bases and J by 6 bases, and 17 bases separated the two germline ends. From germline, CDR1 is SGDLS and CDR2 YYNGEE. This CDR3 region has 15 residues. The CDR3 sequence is CASRGGTGVAGELFF. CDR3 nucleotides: TGTGCCAGCAGGGGAGGGACAGGTGTGGCCGGGGAGCTGTTTTTT.